A selection of T cell receptor beta chains follows, all from one sample in a study of CD8 T cells in ankylosing spondylitis. TCRdb itself ran the 5' RACE reads through MiXCR, one entry per CDR3 protein. The table has roughly 150,000 distinct CDR3 sequences, about 6.7% seen once. The sample was blood, either unsorted or a sorted T cell fraction (not recorded which). These receptors all stem from a female donor with ankylosing spondylitis or in good health (not recorded which). The CDR3 runs from the conserved cysteine through the conserved F or W. Fields, in order: D gene, V gene, J gene, clone size, CDR3 protein, CDR3 DNA. The D gene is left open where the match is weak. Part of the rows lack a size; the others show once, few, many or a class for expanded clones.

>-|TRBV11-2|TRBJ1-1|-
CASSPRVDTGAFF
TGTGCCAGCAGCCCGCGTGTCGACACTGGAGCTTTCTTT
>-|TRBV9|TRBJ2-2|many
CASSVGSLPEDTGELFF
TGTGCCAGCAGCGTTGGTAGTCTACCCGAGGACACCGGGGAGCTGTTTTTT
>TRBD1|TRBV10-3|TRBJ2-3|many
CAISGQGAGGTDTQYF
TGTGCCATCAGCGGACAGGGGGCGGGAGGCACAGATACGCAGTATTTT
>-|TRBV19|TRBJ1-3|many
CASSAGGVGNTIYF
TGTGCCAGTAGTGCCGGTGGAGTTGGAAACACCATATATTTT
>-|TRBV12-3/TRBV12-4|TRBJ1-1|many
CASRAGRRYTEAFF
TGTGCCAGCAGAGCAGGGAGGCGATACACTGAAGCTTTCTTT
>-|TRBV7-8|TRBJ2-3|many
CASSFQDADTQYF
TGTGCCAGCAGCTTCCAGGACGCAGATACGCAGTATTTT
>TRBD1|TRBV12-3/TRBV12-4|TRBJ2-3|many
CASSFTGGIVTDTQYF
TGTGCCAGCAGTTTTACAGGGGGAATAGTGACAGATACGCAGTATTTT
>-|TRBV12-3/TRBV12-4|TRBJ1-2|many
CASSPDEGYGYTF
TGTGCCAGCAGTCCCGACGAGGGCTATGGCTACACCTTC
>-|TRBV27|TRBJ2-3|many
CASSLYGRGADTQYF
TGTGCCAGCAGTTTATATGGTCGCGGGGCAGATACGCAGTATTTT
>TRBD1|TRBV7-9|TRBJ1-1|few
CASSFGQGKTEAFF
TGTGCCAGCAGCTTTGGACAGGGTAAGACTGAAGCTTTCTTT
>TRBD1|TRBV5-1|TRBJ2-2|medium-sized
CASSLQGASGELFF
TGCGCCAGCAGCTTGCAGGGGGCGAGCGGGGAGCTGTTTTTT
>TRBD2|TRBV11-1|TRBJ2-1|many
CASSPRGDLPGGSYNEQFF
TGTGCCAGCAGCCCCAGAGGGGACCTCCCGGGGGGCTCCTACAATGAGCAGTTCTTC
>-|TRBV4-1|TRBJ1-4|many
CASSQDPGVREKLFF
TGCGCCAGCAGCCAAGACCCAGGGGTGCGTGAAAAACTGTTTTTT
>-|TRBV5-1|TRBJ1-1|many
CASSLDLGQNTEAFF
TGCGCCAGCAGCTTGGACCTTGGACAAAACACTGAAGCTTTCTTT
>-|TRBV5-1|TRBJ2-7|many
CASSSPPSYEQYF
TGCGCCAGCAGCTCACCACCGAGCTACGAGCAGTACTTC
>-|TRBV20-1|TRBJ1-5|many
CSARDALSGNQPQHF
TGCAGTGCTAGAGATGCCCTGTCGGGCAATCAGCCCCAGCATTTT
>TRBD1|TRBV12-5|TRBJ1-5|many
CASPFTGTGDNQPQHF
TGTGCTAGTCCATTCACCGGGACAGGGGACAATCAGCCCCAGCATTTT
>-|TRBV7-2|TRBJ1-4|many
CASKPPGRSEKLFF
TGTGCCAGCAAGCCCCCAGGGAGAAGCGAAAAACTGTTTTTT
>TRBD1|TRBV29-1|TRBJ2-5|many
CSVRRTGGPQETQYF
TGCAGCGTCCGGAGGACAGGGGGCCCACAAGAGACCCAGTACTTC
>-|TRBV29-1|TRBJ1-1|many
CSVLSGFGTEAFF
TGCAGCGTTCTCTCAGGGTTTGGGACTGAAGCTTTTTTT
>-|TRBV6-1|TRBJ1-6|many
CASSDDPKRGNSPLHF
TGTGCCAGCAGTGACGACCCCAAAAGGGGTAATTCACCCCTCCACTTT
>-|TRBV12-3/TRBV12-4|TRBJ1-5|many
CASSLAAASNQPQHF
TGTGCCAGCAGTTTAGCGGCGGCCAGCAATCAGCCCCAGCATTTT
>TRBD2|TRBV5-1|TRBJ2-5|many
CASSLTSGQETQYF
TGCGCCAGCAGCTTGACTAGCGGTCAAGAGACCCAGTACTTC
>TRBD1|TRBV5-1|TRBJ1-1|few
CASSLRQGRLNTEAFF
TGCGCCAGCAGCCTGCGACAGGGGCGGTTGAACACTGAAGCTTTCTTT
>TRBD2|TRBV6-1|TRBJ2-1|-
CASSVRGGHTNEQFF
TGTGCCAGCAGTGTTCGCGGGGGTCACACGAATGAGCAGTTCTTC
>-|TRBV5-6|TRBJ2-7|many
CASSEVGFKNEQYF
TGTGCCAGCAGCGAAGTCGGTTTTAAGAACGAGCAGTACTTC
>-|TRBV7-3|TRBJ2-7|-
CASSHDGGEQYF
TGTGCCAGCAGCCACGACGGGGGCGAGCAGTACTTC
>-|TRBV2|TRBJ2-4|many
CASSESEAKNIQYF
TGTGCCAGCAGTGAAAGCGAAGCCAAAAACATTCAGTACTTC
>-|TRBV28|TRBJ2-5|-
CASSVGRPQGTQYF
TGTGCCAGCAGTGTGGGACGCCCTCAAGGGACCCAGTACTTC
>-|TRBV5-1|TRBJ2-5|few
CASSDQSRGETQYF
TGCGCCAGCAGCGATCAGTCGAGAGGGGAGACCCAGTACTTC
>-|TRBV6-5|TRBJ1-2|many
CASSEGSNYGYTF
TGTGCCAGCAGTGAGGGGAGTAACTATGGCTACACCTTC
>-|TRBV28|TRBJ1-1|many
CASNPTEYEGTEAFF
TGTGCCAGCAATCCAACAGAGTACGAAGGCACTGAAGCTTTCTTT
>-|TRBV14|TRBJ2-6|-
CASSPHQGTSGANVLSF
TGTGCCAGCAGCCCGCATCAGGGAACCTCCGGGGCCAACGTCCTGAGTTTC